The rows below give T cell receptor beta chains drawn from one sample of a study of T cell repertoires in cytomegalovirus infection. TCRdb reprocessed the reads via MiXCR and lists one record per CDR3 protein. The sample carries more than 650,000 distinct CDR3 sequences, under 40% recorded once. The specimen was PBMCs. These receptors all come from a human donor in good health (CMV status not recorded). Some clones in this sample may be carry-over from other donors' samples. Each CDR3 is given with its conserved first and last residue. The order of the fields is V gene, J gene, clone size, D gene, CDR3 protein, CDR3 DNA. The D gene is left open where the match is weak. Size tells how often a clone was seen (once, few, many) or the class of an expanded clone, and some rows leave it out.

TRBV20-1	TRBJ2-7	few	TRBD2	CSAREYPSGGYEQYF	TGCAGTGCTAGAGAGTATCCTAGCGGGGGCTACGAGCAGTACTTC
TRBV7-3	TRBJ2-2	-	TRBD1	CASSLAPPGQGGTGELFF	TGTGCCAGCAGCTTAGCCCCCCCCGGACAGGGGGGAACCGGGGAGCTGTTTTTT
TRBV12-3/TRBV12-4	TRBJ1-4	many	-	CASSKTGGVEKLFF	TGTGCCAGTTCGAAAACCGGGGGCGTCGAAAAACTGTTTTTT
TRBV7-6	TRBJ2-7	-	-	CASSGIRSELYEQYF	TGTGCCAGCAGCGGAATCAGGTCGGAACTATACGAGCAGTACTTC
TRBV20-1	TRBJ1-5	-	TRBD1	CSAIDHRGIGNQPQHF	TGCAGTGCAATAGATCACAGGGGAATCGGCAATCAGCCCCAGCATTTT
TRBV6-6	TRBJ1-5	-	-	CAISDISNQPQHF	TGTGCCATCAGTGACATTAGCAATCAGCCCCAGCATTTT
TRBV5-6	TRBJ1-5	few	-	CASSVTRDASYNQPQHF	TGTGCCAGCAGCGTGACTAGGGACGCTTCCTACAATCAGCCCCAGCATTTT
TRBV27	TRBJ2-1	many	TRBD2	CASSLSTSGSNEQFF	TGTGCCAGCAGTTTATCAACTAGCGGGAGTAATGAGCAGTTCTTC
TRBV7-9	TRBJ1-1	few	TRBD1	CASSYETGFDMNTEAFF	TGTGCCAGCAGCTACGAGACAGGGTTTGACATGAACACTGAAGCTTTCTTT
TRBV7-4	TRBJ2-7	-	-	CASSLQGGHEQYF	TGTGCCAGCAGCTTACAGGGGGGCCACGAGCAGTACTTC
TRBV6-4	TRBJ2-3	-	-	CASSDSDSTDTQYF	TGTGCCAGCAGTGACTCGGACAGCACAGATACGCAGTATTTT
TRBV7-3	TRBJ2-5	-	TRBD2	CASSLTGGGARETQYF	TGTGCCAGCAGCTTAACAGGCGGGGGGGCGCGAGAGACCCAGTACTTC
TRBV27	TRBJ1-2	-	-	CASSDLGVGGYTF	TGTGCCAGCAGTGATCTGGGGGTGGGCGGCTACACCTTC
TRBV7-9	TRBJ2-7	-	-	CASSLLSGEQYF	TGTGCCAGCAGCCTCCTCTCGGGGGAGCAGTACTTC
TRBV10-2	TRBJ2-3	-	TRBD2	CASSETAGASSTDTQYF	TGCGCCAGCAGTGAGACAGCGGGGGCCTCTAGCACAGATACGCAGTATTTT
TRBV18	TRBJ2-2	-	TRBD1	CASSPLGTGHTGELFF	TGTGCCAGCTCACCCTTGGGGACAGGTCACACCGGGGAGCTGTTTTTT
TRBV6-5	TRBJ2-7	-	-	CASASGGGHEQYF	TGTGCCAGCGCCTCCGGAGGGGGCCACGAGCAGTACTTC
TRBV7-9	TRBJ1-3	few	-	CASSLVALSGNTIYF	TGTGCCAGCAGCTTAGTAGCTCTCTCTGGAAACACCATATATTTT
TRBV7-8	TRBJ1-5	-	-	CASGCSNQPQHF	TGTGCCAGCGGGTGTAGCAATCAGCCCCAGCATTTT
TRBV11-2	TRBJ2-4	few	TRBD2	CASRPSGGNIQYF	TGTGCCAGCAGACCAAGCGGGGGGAACATTCAGTACTTC
TRBV4-1	TRBJ1-1	few	TRBD1	CASSQARGGSTEAFF	TGCGCCAGCAGCCAAGCTCGAGGGGGCAGCACTGAAGCTTTCTTT
TRBV7-3	TRBJ2-3	few	-	CASSLMGTVLDTQYF	TGTGCCAGCAGCTTAATGGGGACCGTCCTGGATACGCAGTATTTT
TRBV7-9	TRBJ2-1	few	-	CASSLDSFWGNEQFF	TGTGCCAGCAGCTTAGACAGCTTTTGGGGCAATGAGCAGTTCTTC
TRBV18	TRBJ1-5	few	TRBD1	CASSPDRNIYSNQPQHF	TGTGCCAGCTCACCGGACAGGAACATATATAGCAATCAGCCCCAGCATTTT